Listed below are T cell receptor beta chains from one sample, sequenced in a study of T cell repertoires in cytomegalovirus infection. TCRdb reanalysed the reads using MiXCR and keeps one entry per CDR3 protein. The table lists some 200,000 distinct CDR3 sequences, nearly 9.5% of them singletons. The sequencing input was PBMCs. All receptors derive from a human donor in good health (CMV status not recorded). Some clones in this sample may be carry-over from other donors' samples. The CDR3 runs from the conserved cysteine through the conserved F or W. The D gene is left open where the match is weak. Size tells how often a clone was seen (once, few, many) or the class of an expanded clone, and some rows leave it out.

>TRBJ2-7|many|.|TRBV28
TGTGCCAGCAGTCCAATACTAGAAGCCTACGAGCAGTACTTC
CASSPILEAYEQYF
>TRBJ2-3|many|TRBD2|TRBV28
TGTGCCAGCAGTCTCGGGACTAGCGGGACAAGCACAGATACGCAGTATTTT
CASSLGTSGTSTDTQYF
>TRBJ2-1|.|.|TRBV4-2
TGTGCCAGCAGCCAAGATGAGAATGAGCAGTTCTTC
CASSQDENEQFF
>TRBJ2-3|few|.|TRBV9
TGTGCCAGCAGCGAACGGGGGCAGTCTAGAACAGATACGCAGTATTTT
CASSERGQSRTDTQYF
>TRBJ2-1|many|.|TRBV7-2
TGTGCCAGCAGCTTAGGCAGCGACTCCTACAATGAGCAGTTCTTC
CASSLGSDSYNEQFF
>TRBJ1-1|many|.|TRBV7-2
TGTGCCAGCAGCGCCCGACAGAAAACGAGCACTGAAGCTTTCTTT
CASSARQKTSTEAFF
>TRBJ1-4|few|.|TRBV12-3/TRBV12-4
TGTGCCAGCAGACACCTCACCGGACAGTTGTTTTTT
CASRHLTGQLFF
>TRBJ2-1|many|.|TRBV10-3
TGTGCCATCAGTGAGTCACGGGGGAAGGGCTACAATGAGCAGTTCTTC
CAISESRGKGYNEQFF
>TRBJ2-5|.|TRBD2|TRBV12-3/TRBV12-4
TGTGCCAGCAGTTTCGGGAGGGGGTTAGGAGAGACCCAGTACTTC
CASSFGRGLGETQYF
>TRBJ2-7|few|TRBD1|TRBV2
TGTGCCAGCAGGAGACTTTACGGACAGGCGGTTTCCTACGAGCAGTACTTC
CASRRLYGQAVSYEQYF
>TRBJ2-3|many|.|TRBV7-2
TGTGCCAGCAGCTTGTCGGCCCCAGATACGCAGTATTTT
CASSLSAPDTQYF
>TRBJ2-3|.|TRBD2|TRBV12-3/TRBV12-4
TGTGCCAGCAGCTACATAGCGGGAAGCACAGATACGCAGTATTTT
CASSYIAGSTDTQYF
>TRBJ1-4|many|TRBD1|TRBV28
TGTGGCGTGGGGACAGGCCGAGTGGGTGAAAAACTGTTTTTT
CGVGTGRVGEKLFF
>TRBJ1-3|.|.|TRBV28
TGTGCCAGCAGTTTGGGGGCCCTCTCTGGAAACACCATATATTTT
CASSLGALSGNTIYF
>TRBJ2-7|few|TRBD2|TRBV20-1
TGCAGTGCCCGGACTAGTCCCTACGAGCAGTACTTC
CSARTSPYEQYF
>TRBJ2-7|many|.|TRBV7-9
TGTGCCAGCAGCTCCGAGTACGAGCAGTACTTC
CASSSEYEQYF
>TRBJ1-5|many|.|TRBV7-2
TGTGCCAGCAGCTTAGTGTTTGCCGGGGAGCCCCAGCATTTT
CASSLVFAGEPQHF
>TRBJ1-3|many|.|TRBV6-2/TRBV6-3
TGTGCCAGCAGTTACTACAGATCTGGAAACACCATATATTTT
CASSYYRSGNTIYF
>TRBJ2-3|many|.|TRBV5-6
TGTGCCAGCAGCCGATTGGACCAGACCACTAGCACAGATACGCAGTATTTT
CASSRLDQTTSTDTQYF
>TRBJ2-5|many|TRBD1|TRBV10-3
TGTGCCATCAGTGTCCGGACAGGGTATAGGGAGACCCAGTACTTC
CAISVRTGYRETQYF
>TRBJ1-2|many|.|TRBV28
TGTGCCAGCAGTTTCCCTCAATCGGAACAGACCTATGGCTACACCTTC
CASSFPQSEQTYGYTF
>TRBJ2-5|few|TRBD2|TRBV20-1
TGCAGAGGAACTAGCGGGCTCCAAGAGACCCAGTACTTC
CRGTSGLQETQYF
>TRBJ1-1|.|.|TRBV6-5
TGTGCCAGCAGTTACAGTGGTAATCCAGGAGCTGAAGCTTTCTTT
CASSYSGNPGAEAFF
>TRBJ2-3|.|.|TRBV19
TGTGCCAGTAGTATGACGGCATCTTTCACAGATACGCAGTATTTT
CASSMTASFTDTQYF
>TRBJ2-1|.|.|TRBV27
TGTGCCAGCAGTTTATCCAGCTGGATGATCAATGAGCAGTTCTTC
CASSLSSWMINEQFF
>TRBJ1-5|.|TRBD1|TRBV2
TGTGCCAGCAGGACAGGGGGTATTAGCAATCAGCCCCAGCATTTT
CASRTGGISNQPQHF
>TRBJ2-7|many|.|TRBV11-2
TGTGCCAGCAGCCTCGCGGGGTTTTACGAGCAGTACTTC
CASSLAGFYEQYF
>TRBJ2-3|.|TRBD2|TRBV25-1
TGTGCCAGCAGCGCGAGCGGGATAGGCGCAGATACGCAGTATTTT
CASSASGIGADTQYF
>TRBJ1-6|.|TRBD1|TRBV28
TGTGCCAGCAGTTCCAGGGGGTTGGGAAATTCACCCCTCCACTTT
CASSSRGLGNSPLHF
>TRBJ1-3|many|.|TRBV7-2
TGTGCCAGCAGCCCAAAGCCTCAGACAGGCTCCTCTGGAAACACCATATATTTT
CASSPKPQTGSSGNTIYF
>TRBJ1-6|few|.|TRBV12-3/TRBV12-4
TGTGCCAGCAGTCCGGGACACCAGAATTCACCCCTCCACTTT
CASSPGHQNSPLHF
>TRBJ2-7|.|TRBD2|TRBV20-1
TGCAGTGCTAGGGAAGTACTAGCGGGGGGGCCCTACGAGCAGTACTTC
CSAREVLAGGPYEQYF
>TRBJ2-5|few|.|TRBV29-1
TGCAGCGTTGAATTTGGTACAGGTGTTAAGTCCCAGTACTTC
CSVEFGTGVKSQYF
>TRBJ1-4|.|.|TRBV4-3
TGCGCCAGCAGCCAGCGGGGCAGGGCTGATGAAAAACTGTTTTTT
CASSQRGRADEKLFF
>TRBJ1-2|many|.|TRBV28
TGTGCCAGCAGTTTAGGGCCAAGCGGCTACACCTTC
CASSLGPSGYTF
>TRBJ2-5|many|.|TRBV6-1
TGTGCCAGCCAACGGGAGAGGACAAGACAAGAGACCCAGTACTTC
CASQRERTRQETQYF
>TRBJ2-3|.|.|TRBV24-1
TGTGCCACCAGTGATTCAACCCCTCACTTGGGTGGAAGCACAGATACGCAGTATTTT
CATSDSTPHLGGSTDTQYF
>TRBJ2-1|many|.|TRBV7-2
TGTGCCAGCAGCCACCCCGGGAATGAGCAGTTCTTC
CASSHPGNEQFF
>TRBJ2-5|many|TRBD1|TRBV7-2
TGTGCCAGCAGCTTAGGAACAGGGGGTAAAGAGACCCAGTACTTC
CASSLGTGGKETQYF
>TRBJ2-1|many|.|TRBV7-2
TGTGCCAGCAGCTACGCGCGAGGGGGGGCAAGTAACAATGAGCAGTTCTTC
CASSYARGGASNNEQFF
>TRBJ2-3|once|.|TRBV6-6
TGTGCCAGCAGTGTACTAACAACAGGAGTCACAGATACGCAGTATTTT
CASSVLTTGVTDTQYF
>TRBJ1-5|many|TRBD1|TRBV7-6
TGTGCCAGCAGCTCCCGACAGGGATATCAGCCCCAGCATTTT
CASSSRQGYQPQHF
>TRBJ1-1|.|.|TRBV11-2
TGTGCCAGCAGCTTTCCGGGCCCTAAGAACACTGAAGCTTTCTTT
CASSFPGPKNTEAFF
>TRBJ2-6|many|.|TRBV25-1
TGTGCCAGCAGTGAAGGATCGACCGGGGCCAACGTCCTGACTTTC
CASSEGSTGANVLTF
>TRBJ1-1|many|TRBD1|TRBV7-2
TGTGCCAGCAGCGTGAGGACAGGGGTGAACACTGAAGCTTTCTTT
CASSVRTGVNTEAFF
>TRBJ2-4|few|TRBD2|TRBV20-1
TGCAGTGCTCATCGGACGTTTGGACTAGCGGGGGAGGGCAAAAACATTCAGTACTTC
CSAHRTFGLAGEGKNIQYF
>TRBJ1-6|many|.|TRBV7-8
TGTGCCAGCAGCTTGAGGGACCCGTCAACCTATAATTCACCCCTCCACTTT
CASSLRDPSTYNSPLHF
>TRBJ1-2|few|TRBD1|TRBV6-2/TRBV6-3
TGTGCCAGCAGTTACAGAGGGGACAGGTCACGGCATGGCTACACCTTC
CASSYRGDRSRHGYTF
>TRBJ1-3|many|.|TRBV7-6
TGTGCCAGCAGCTCGGGGGCCTCTGGAAACACCATATATTTT
CASSSGASGNTIYF
>TRBJ1-6|.|.|TRBV9
TGTGCCAGCAGCGTAGTCGCAGAGAATTCACCCCTCCACTTT
CASSVVAENSPLHF
>TRBJ2-7|.|TRBD1|TRBV15
TGTGCCACCAGCAGAGAACTTCAGGGGGTCGACGAGCAGTACTTC
CATSRELQGVDEQYF
>TRBJ1-1|many|TRBD1|TRBV12-3/TRBV12-4
TGTGCCAGCAGCCATCCCAGGGGGGGGGCTTTCTTT
CASSHPRGGAFF
>TRBJ2-5|.|TRBD1|TRBV20-1
TGCAGTGCTAGAACAGGGGGTTTTGAGGAGACCCAGTACTTC
CSARTGGFEETQYF
>TRBJ1-1|many|.|TRBV7-9
TGTGCCAGCAGCTTAACCGTTTGGGGCAACACTGAAGCTTTCTTT
CASSLTVWGNTEAFF